One and the same sample provided the 30 T cell receptor beta chains below, sequenced in a study of T cells in localized non-small cell lung cancer. Sequencing used immunoSEQ multiplex PCR; TCRdb keeps in-frame clones, though not all of them. The table lists roughly 30,000 clones, around 90% of them singletons. The material was peripheral blood mononuclear cells, obtained before any cancer treatment. Receptors were obtained from a woman aged 35 to 69 with stage III lung adenocarcinoma.

The chain carries TRBV28 and TRBJ2-3, with D possibly TRBD2 on 5 matching bases. The germline V gene has CDR1 MDHEN and CDR2 SYDVKM. V lost 1 base and J lost 0, with 11 bases in between. The CDR3 consists of 16 residues. In DNA, the CDR3 is TGTGCCAGCAGTTTATTGGGCAGGACTAGCACAGATACGCAGTATTTT. Translation: CASSLLGRTSTDTQYF.

This clone occurred once. CDR3 residues: CASSLRSVREGETQYF. The CDR3 DNA sequence: TGTGCCAGCAGCTTAAGGAGCGTCCGGGAGGGAGAGACCCAGTACTTC. The chain carries TRBV7-2 and TRBJ2-5; 8 bases agree with TRBD2. Germline V lookup: CDR1 SGHTA, CDR2 FQGNSA. Trimming at V came to 2 bases and at J to 4 bases, leaving 9 bases not matched to a gene. CDR3 length equals 16 residues.

V and J are TRBV6-6 and TRBJ2-2; 9 nucleotides align to TRBD2. The CDR3 consists of 15 residues. Germline CDR1 reads MNHNY; CDR2 reads SVGAGI (reference sequence). V lost 4 bases, J lost 4 bases, and 4 bases stayed unmatched. The CDR3 bases are TGTGCCAGCAGTTTAGCGGGGGCAGGCACCGGGGAGCTGTTTTTT. As protein: CASSLAGAGTGELFF.

The chain couples TRBV27 to TRBJ1-1, with TRBD1 identical over 7 bases. The V gene's germline CDR1 is MNHEY and CDR2 SMNVEV (reference sequence). CDR3 length: 14 residues. Trimming at V came to 2 bases and at J to 6 bases, leaving 6 bases not matched to a gene. CDR3 sequence: CASSLVQGRPEAFF. CDR3 in DNA: TGTGCCAGCAGTTTAGTACAGGGGAGGCCTGAAGCTTTCTTT.

The gene calls are TRBV6-1 and TRBJ2-7; D is unresolved. CDR1 and CDR2 (germline): MNHNS, SASEGT. The CDR3 has 13 residues. The germline V and J ends were trimmed by 1 base and 2 bases, with 6 bases remaining between them. The CDR3 spells CASSEVAPYEQYF. In nucleotides, the CDR3 is TGTGCCAGCAGTGAAGTAGCCCCCTACGAGCAGTACTTC.

A few counts support this clone. The chain links TRBV9 to TRBJ2-3; 12 bases match TRBD2. This CDR3 region has 18 residues. The germline CDR1 and CDR2 sequences are SGDLS and YYNGEE. The trim removed 0 bases at V and 4 bases at J, leaving 9 bases unmatched. CDR3 coding DNA: TGTGCCAGCAGCGTAGAACTAGCGGGAGGCCTCGACGCAGATACGCAGTATTTT. Translating it yields CASSVELAGGLDADTQYF.

The chain employs TRBV29-1 and TRBJ2-7; D may match TRBD1 or TRBD2 (5 bases each). Germline V gene sequence: CDR1 SQVTM, CDR2 ANQGSEA. Trimming stripped 4 bases from V and 9 bases from J, with 13 bases between. CDR3 length: 11 residues. CDR3 in DNA: TGCAGCGTTGGGGGGACCTCCGGGCAGTACTTC. It is translated as CSVGGTSGQYF.

The chain has TRBV2 and TRBJ2-1; a weak D match, TRBD2 (5 bases). The CDR3 consists of 13 residues. The V gene's germline CDR1 is SNHLY and CDR2 FYNNEI. The ends were cut back, 8 bases at V and 8 bases at J, with 16 bases in the middle. The CDR3: CASGRLMRDEQFF. The CDR3 coding sequence is TGTGCCAGCGGGAGATTGATGAGGGATGAGCAGTTCTTC. Complete variable domain (other parts from reference TRBV2 and TRBJ2-1): EPEVTQTPSHQVTQMGQEVILRCVPISNHLYFYWYRQILGQKVEFLVSFYNNEISEKSEIFDDQFSVERPDGSNFTLKIRSTKLEDSAMYFCASGRLMRDEQFFGPGTRLTVL.

CDR3 amino acids: CAWSQNSYGYTF. In nucleotides, the CDR3 is TGTGCCTGGAGCCAAAACTCCTATGGCTACACCTTC. The V gene is TRBV30, the J gene TRBJ1-2; D remains ambiguous. The germline V gene encodes CDR1 GTSNPN and CDR2 SVGIG (reference sequence). V lost 3 bases and J lost 4, with 9 bases in between. CDR3 size: 12 residues.

The rearrangement uses TRBV11-3 and TRBJ1-1, with D maybe TRBD1 (5 bases). Per the germline V gene, CDR1 is SGHNT and CDR2 is YENEEA. The CDR3 is made up of 18 amino acids. V lost 0 bases to trimming and J lost 0 bases, with 17 bases between them. The CDR3 here is CASSLEEGFRLVNTEAFF. Here the CDR3 DNA reads TGTGCCAGCAGCTTAGAAGAGGGGTTTAGGTTGGTGAACACTGAAGCTTTCTTT.

J is TRBJ1-2 and V is TRBV5-6, with D tentatively TRBD1 (6 bases). CDR3 length equals 18 residues. V dropped 3 bases and J dropped 2 bases, with 23 bases sitting between them. CDR1 and CDR2 (germline): SGHDT, YYEEEE. The CDR3 bases are TGTGCCAGCAGCTCCTCAGGGCTTCGGGGGCCCATAAACTATGGCTACACCTTC. It encodes CASSSSGLRGPINYGYTF.

CDR3 sequence reads: CASRQGGLLYGYTF. The CDR3, as DNA: TGTGCCAGTAGACAGGGGGGCTTGCTCTATGGCTACACCTTC. The rearrangement uses TRBV2 and TRBJ1-2; 9 bases match TRBD1. The CDR3 totals 14 residues. CDR1 is SNHLY and CDR2 is FYNNEI in the germline V gene. Unmatched junction bases numbered 9, after V lost 9 bases and J lost 4 bases.

The chain is built from TRBV27 and TRBJ2-3, with 7 bases fitting TRBD1. CDR3 size: 14 residues. In germline, CDR1 is MNHEY, CDR2 SMNVEV (reference sequence). J lost 3 bases, V lost 5 bases, and 5 bases had no gene match. CDR3 sequence reads: CASSPDRATDTQYF. CDR3 nucleotides: TGTGCCAGCAGTCCAGACAGGGCGACAGATACGCAGTATTTT.

The V call is TRBV6-5, the J call TRBJ2-3; D is ambiguous. Germline V CDR1 and CDR2: MNHEY, SVGAGI. Trimming removed 2 bases from V and 6 bases from J, with 3 bases in between. This CDR3 is 11 amino acids long. This chain's CDR3 is CASSYRDTQYF. CDR3 nucleotide sequence: TGTGCCAGCAGTTACAGGGATACGCAGTATTTT.

The chain recombines TRBV30 with TRBJ1-3; 7 positions agree with TRBD1. The germline CDR1 and CDR2 sequences are GTSNPN and SVGIG (reference sequence). This CDR3 has 13 residues. The V gene end was trimmed by 4 bases and the J gene end by 2 bases; junction bases not matched to a gene: 2. The CDR3 reads CAWTRGPGNTIYF. CDR3 sequence (DNA): TGTGCCTGGACTAGGGGGCCTGGAAACACCATATATTTT. The variable domain in full, with the rest retrieved from reference TRBV30 and TRBJ1-3, is SQTIHQWPATLVQPVGSPLSLECTVEGTSNPNLYWYRQAAGRGLQLLFYSVGIGQISSEVPQNLSASRPQDRQFILSSKKLLLSDSGFYLCAWTRGPGNTIYFGEGSWLTVV.

This clone has just one count. The rearrangement joins TRBV30 to TRBJ1-4; perhaps TRBD1 as D (5 bases). This CDR3 is 14 amino acids long. Trimming took 4 bases from V and 8 from J, leaving 17 bases between them. The germline gives CDR1 GTSNPN, CDR2 SVGIG (reference sequence). The CDR3 DNA follows: TGTGCCTGGACGGCAGGGAGGACGTGGGAAAAACTGTTTTTT. This translates into CAWTAGRTWEKLFF.

This clone came up once. DNA of the CDR3: TGTGCCAGTAGTCTCCGGGACTCCGGCCCCTACGAGCAGTACTTC. Translated: CASSLRDSGPYEQYF. V usage is TRBV19 and J usage is TRBJ2-7, with D possibly being TRBD2 (6 bases). Trimming took 5 bases from V and 2 from J, leaving 16 bases between them. The CDR3 has 15 amino acids. The germline gives CDR1 LNHDA, CDR2 SQIVND (reference sequence). The full variable domain, in which reference TRBV19 and TRBJ2-7 provide the parts outside the CDR3, is DGGITQSPKYLFRKEGQNVTLSCEQNLNHDAMYWYRQDPGQGLRLIYYSQIVNDFQKGDIAEGYSVSREKKESFPLTVTSAQKNPTAFYLCASSLRDSGPYEQYFGPGTRLTVT.

This chain uses TRBV11-1 with TRBJ1-1, with D possibly TRBD1 on 6 matching bases. CDR3 size: 14 residues. V lost 7 bases and J 2 bases, leaving 14 bases between the germline ends. CDR1 and CDR2 (germline): SGHAT, FQDESV (reference sequence). The CDR3 reads CASTLDRTNTEAFF. The CDR3 nucleotides read TGTGCCAGCACCCTTGACAGGACCAACACTGAAGCTTTCTTT.

The rearrangement joins TRBV9 to TRBJ2-1; TRBD2 aligns across 11 bases. J was trimmed by 2 bases and V by 3 bases; bases with no gene match: 4. The germline gives CDR1 SGDLS, CDR2 YYNGEE. This CDR3 is built from 16 residues. Here the CDR3 reads CASSGYSGRAYNEQFF. CDR3 sequence (DNA): TGTGCCAGCAGCGGGTATAGCGGGAGGGCCTACAATGAGCAGTTCTTC. Combining the CDR3 with reference TRBV9 and TRBJ2-1 gives the whole variable domain DSGVTQTPKHLITATGQRVTLRCSPRSGDLSVYWYQQSLDQGLQFLIQYYNGEERAKGNILERFSAQQFPDLHSELNLSSLELGDSALYFCASSGYSGRAYNEQFFGPGTRLTVL.

The chain recombines TRBV5-1 with TRBJ2-1; 16 bases match TRBD2. There are 18 residues in the CDR3. Trimming removed 4 bases from V and 7 bases from J; junction bases left unmatched: 11. Germline CDR1 and CDR2: SGHRS and YFSETQ. In nucleotides, the CDR3 is TGCGCCAGCAGCAGACTTCCGGGACTAGCGGGGGGGCGGAATGAGCAGTTCTTC. Translated: CASSRLPGLAGGRNEQFF.

This clone was observed once. The V and J genes are TRBV19 and TRBJ1-3; 7 nucleotides agree with TRBD1. Germline assignment: CDR1 LNHDA and CDR2 SQIVND (reference sequence). The CDR3 covers 15 residues. V gave up 5 bases and J gave up 4 bases; unmatched junction bases: 8. The CDR3 DNA reads as TGTGCCAGTAGTTCTCAAGGGGGCTCGGGAAACACCATATATTTT. Translating it yields CASSSQGGSGNTIYF.

This clone was counted a few times. The chain carries TRBV5-1 and TRBJ1-2; D perhaps matches TRBD1 (5 bases). V was cut by 2 bases and J by 3 bases, with 8 bases left in between. Germline V gene lookup returns CDR1 SGHRS and CDR2 YFSETQ. This CDR3 is built from 13 residues. CDR3 bases: TGCGCCAGCAGCTTAGACAGCGACTATGGCTACACCTTC. The encoded protein is CASSLDSDYGYTF.

This chain connects TRBV5-4 to TRBJ1-2, with 9 bases that match TRBD1. Per germline, CDR1 SGHNT and CDR2 YYREEE (reference sequence). This CDR3 has 14 amino acids. V was clipped by 0 bases and J by 6 bases; unmatched bases: 3. The CDR3 DNA reads as TGTGCCAGCAGCTTGGACAGGGGGCAGGATGGCTACACCTTC. As protein: CASSLDRGQDGYTF.

The CDR3 coding sequence is TGTGCCAGCAGCTTTCGGACAGGGGTTCTTAATGAAAAACTGTTTTTT. Its protein product is CASSFRTGVLNEKLFF. This chain connects TRBV7-2 to TRBJ1-4; 9 bases match TRBD1. Germline CDR1 and CDR2: SGHTA and FQGNSA. The CDR3 extends over 16 amino acids. The V and J ends lost 3 bases and 4 bases, in that order; junction bases with no gene match: 6.

This sequence joins TRBV30 and TRBJ1-3; D remains unclear. The CDR3 is 14 amino acids. Trimming removed 2 bases from V and 2 bases from J, with 10 bases in between. Germline V gene data show CDR1 as GTSNPN and CDR2 as SVGIG (reference sequence). CDR3 bases: TGTGCCTGGAGTCGCTCAACTACTGGAAACACCATATATTTT. As protein: CAWSRSTTGNTIYF.

The chain joins TRBV5-1 to TRBJ2-1, with TRBD2 matching over 10 bases. CDR1 and CDR2 (germline): SGHRS, YFSETQ. Trimming took 4 bases from V and 3 from J; bases not matched to a gene: 4. The CDR3 runs 15 residues. The CDR3 reads CASSLIAGGYNEQFF. The CDR3 DNA reads as TGCGCCAGCAGCCTCATAGCGGGGGGCTACAATGAGCAGTTCTTC.

The V call is TRBV28, the J call TRBJ1-2; perhaps TRBD1 as D (6 bases). The V end lost 6 bases, the J end lost 4 bases, and 15 bases lay between the germline ends. Germline-derived CDR1 and CDR2 are MDHEN and SYDVKM. This CDR3 has 14 residues. CDR3 sequence reads: CASRRGGLVYGYTF. Here the CDR3 DNA reads TGTGCCAGCAGGCGAGGGGGGCTGGTCTATGGCTACACCTTC.

This rearrangement joins TRBV5-8 to TRBJ1-5; 7 nucleotides match TRBD1. The CDR3 totals 15 residues. Losses at the gene ends were 4 bases for V and 2 bases for J; bases not matched to a gene: 6. The germline V gene has CDR1 SGHTS and CDR2 YDEGEE. The CDR3 region has the DNA TGTGCCAGCAGCCCTGGACAGGCCCGCAATCAGCCCCAGCATTTT. Protein product: CASSPGQARNQPQHF.

This sequence joins TRBV5-1 and TRBJ2-7, with D possibly matching TRBD1 (6 bases). Trimming removed 2 bases from V and 0 bases from J, with 12 bases in between. CDR1 is SGHRS and CDR2 is YFSETQ in the germline V gene. CDR3 length equals 15 residues. The CDR3 nucleotides are TGCGCCAGCAGCTTTGGGGACACCCGCTCCTACGAGCAGTACTTC. It is translated as CASSFGDTRSYEQYF.

This chain connects TRBV7-9 to TRBJ2-1; perhaps TRBD1 as D (5 bases). The V gene lost 6 bases and the J gene lost 2 bases, with 17 bases spanning the gap. The CDR3 runs to 16 residues. From germline, CDR1 is SEHNR and CDR2 FQNEAQ (reference sequence). The CDR3 reads CASRSTKGPAYNEQFF. In nucleotides, the CDR3 is TGTGCCAGCAGATCGACGAAGGGGCCAGCCTACAATGAGCAGTTCTTC. Full variable domain (rest looked up from reference TRBV7-9 and TRBJ2-1): DTGVSQNPRHKITKRGQNVTFRCDPISEHNRLYWYRQTLGQGPEFLTYFQNEAQLEKSRLLSDRFSAERPKGSFSTLEIQRTEQGDSAMYLCASRSTKGPAYNEQFFGPGTRLTVL.